This T cell receptor beta chain stems from a study of monozygotic twins with inflammatory bowel disease. cDNA was made in eight separate reactions per sample. Using the 5' RACE reads, TCRdb records one entry per CDR3 protein without DNA. The sample includes 150,000 to 200,000 distinct CDR3 sequences. The CDR3 loop spans 12 amino acids. The germline V gene encodes CDR1 KGHSH and CDR2 LQKENI. The specimen was blood. The V call is TRBV18, the J call TRBJ1-1; absent DNA, TCRdb's TRBD1 call cannot be checked. The sequence came from a human donor with ulcerative colitis or Crohn's disease, or a healthy co-twin of an affected twin (not recorded which). CDR3 sequence reads: CASSLDSLEAFF.